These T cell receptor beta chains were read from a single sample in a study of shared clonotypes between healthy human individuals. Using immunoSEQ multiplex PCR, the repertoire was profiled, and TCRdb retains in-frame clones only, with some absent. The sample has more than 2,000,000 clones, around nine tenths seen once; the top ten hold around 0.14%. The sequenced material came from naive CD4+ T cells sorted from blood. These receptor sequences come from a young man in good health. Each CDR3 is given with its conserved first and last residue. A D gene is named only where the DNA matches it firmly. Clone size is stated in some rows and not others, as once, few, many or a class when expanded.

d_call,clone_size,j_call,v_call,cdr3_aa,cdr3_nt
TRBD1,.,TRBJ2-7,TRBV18,CASSPNVGQGGSEQYF,TGTGCCAGCTCACCAAACGTGGGACAGGGGGGCTCCGAGCAGTACTTC
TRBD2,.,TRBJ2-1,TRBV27,CASTRWAGGGNEQFF,TGTGCCAGCACCAGGTGGGCGGGAGGGGGGAATGAGCAGTTCTTC
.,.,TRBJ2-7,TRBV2,CASSPEIGQAYEQYF,TGTGCCAGCAGTCCCGAGATTGGACAAGCCTACGAGCAGTACTTC
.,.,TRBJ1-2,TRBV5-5,CASSSYDFYGYTF,TGTGCCAGCAGCTCGTACGATTTCTATGGCTACACCTTC
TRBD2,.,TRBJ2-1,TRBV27,CASSPAGASYNEQFF,TGTGCCAGCAGTCCAGCGGGAGCCTCCTACAATGAGCAGTTCTTC
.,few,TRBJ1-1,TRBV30,CAWLAGYNTEAFF,TGTGCCTGGTTAGCAGGATATAACACTGAAGCTTTCTTT
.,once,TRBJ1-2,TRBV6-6,CASSYGLRDGYTF,TGTGCCAGCAGTTACGGGTTAAGAGATGGCTACACCTTC
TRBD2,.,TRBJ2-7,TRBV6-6,CASSYSGLVTGEQYF,TGTGCCAGCAGTTACTCGGGACTAGTAACAGGCGAGCAGTACTTC
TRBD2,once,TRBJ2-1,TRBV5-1,CASSLGTSGGAGRNEQFF,TGCGCCAGCAGCCTTGGGACTAGCGGGGGGGCCGGTCGGAATGAGCAGTTCTTC
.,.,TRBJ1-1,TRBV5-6,CASSPVGLNTEAFF,TGTGCCAGCAGCCCCGTCGGCCTGAACACTGAAGCTTTCTTT
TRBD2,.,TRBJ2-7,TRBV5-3,CARSRSGRMFEQYF,TGTGCCAGAAGCCGTAGCGGGAGGATGTTCGAGCAGTACTTC
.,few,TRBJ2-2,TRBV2,CASSAAISTGELFF,TGTGCCAGCAGTGCGGCAATCTCCACCGGGGAGCTGTTTTTT
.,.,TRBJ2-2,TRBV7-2,CASSSAGTIIGELFF,TGTGCCAGCAGCTCCGCCGGGACAATCATCGGGGAGCTGTTTTTT
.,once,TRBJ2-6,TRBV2,CASSSSGANVLTF,TGTGCCAGCAGTAGCTCTGGGGCCAACGTCCTGACTTTC
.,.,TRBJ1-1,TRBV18,CASSQLPQLNTEAFF,TGTGCCAGCTCACAGCTTCCCCAGCTGAACACTGAAGCTTTCTTT
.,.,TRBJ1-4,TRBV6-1,CASSETGGGGNEKLFF,TGTGCCAGCAGTGAAACGGGAGGAGGGGGTAATGAAAAACTGTTTTTT
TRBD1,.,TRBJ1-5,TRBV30,CAWGQGLSNQPQHF,TGTGCCTGGGGACAGGGTCTTAGCAATCAGCCCCAGCATTTT
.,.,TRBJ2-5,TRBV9,CASSSGGAWETQYF,TGTGCCAGCAGCTCCGGGGGCGCCTGGGAGACCCAGTACTTC
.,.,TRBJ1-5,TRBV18,CASSMTEVDRNQPQHF,TGTGCCAGCTCTATGACGGAGGTGGATCGCAATCAGCCCCAGCATTTT
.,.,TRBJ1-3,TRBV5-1,CASSLDGSGNTIYF,TGCGCCAGCAGCTTGGACGGGTCTGGAAACACCATATATTTT
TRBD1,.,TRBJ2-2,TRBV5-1,CASSTETGGFNTGELFF,TGCGCCAGCAGCACCGAGACAGGGGGCTTTAACACCGGGGAGCTGTTTTTT
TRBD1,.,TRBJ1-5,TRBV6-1,CASSDWTGGNQPQHF,TGTGCCAGCAGTGACTGGACAGGGGGCAACCAGCCCCAGCATTTT
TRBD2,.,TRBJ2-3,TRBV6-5,CASSYSSGGAGYTQYF,TGTGCCAGCAGTTACTCGAGCGGGGGGGCCGGTTATACGCAGTATTTT
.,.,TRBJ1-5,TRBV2,CASSVGNLNQPQHF,TGTGCCAGCAGTGTCGGTAACCTAAATCAGCCCCAGCATTTT
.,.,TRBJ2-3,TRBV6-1,CASSPQTDTQYF,TGTGCCAGCAGTCCACAGACAGATACGCAGTATTTT
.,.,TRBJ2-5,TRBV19,CASSMAGVTQETQYF,TGTGCCAGTAGTATGGCAGGGGTAACACAAGAGACCCAGTACTTC
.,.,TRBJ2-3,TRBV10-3,CAISDRGTQYF,TGTGCCATCAGTGATCGGGGTACGCAGTATTTT
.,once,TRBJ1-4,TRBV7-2,CASSLVGYTNEKLFF,TGTGCCAGCAGCTTAGTAGGGTATACTAATGAAAAACTGTTTTTT
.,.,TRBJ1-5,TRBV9,CASSVRSEGPQHF,TGTGCCAGCAGCGTCCGCAGCGAGGGTCCCCAGCATTTT
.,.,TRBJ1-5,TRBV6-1,CASSGGGFSNQPQHF,TGTGCCAGCAGTGGAGGAGGGTTTAGCAATCAGCCCCAGCATTTT
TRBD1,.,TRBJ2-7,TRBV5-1,CASSSGQSYYEQYF,TGCGCCAGCAGCTCGGGACAGTCCTACTACGAGCAGTACTTC
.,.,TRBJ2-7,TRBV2,CASSENNLSYEQYF,TGTGCCAGCAGTGAAAATAACTTATCCTACGAGCAGTACTTC
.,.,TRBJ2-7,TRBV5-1,CASSLWGDSSYEQYF,TGCGCCAGCAGCTTGTGGGGGGACAGCTCCTACGAGCAGTACTTC
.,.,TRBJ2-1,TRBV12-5,CASALDSEQFF,TGTGCTAGTGCCCTAGACTCGGAGCAGTTCTTC
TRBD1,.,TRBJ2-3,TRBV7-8,CASSLGGTGPDTQYF,TGTGCCAGCAGCTTAGGTGGGACAGGGCCAGATACGCAGTATTTT
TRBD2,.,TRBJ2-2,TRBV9,CASSVGLAGHTGELFF,TGTGCCAGCAGCGTAGGACTAGCGGGGCACACCGGGGAGCTGTTTTTT
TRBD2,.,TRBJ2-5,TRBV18,CASSLDLLAGKETQYF,TGTGCCAGCTCACTAGACCTCTTAGCGGGAAAAGAGACCCAGTACTTC
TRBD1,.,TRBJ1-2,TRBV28,CASSLLGTVSYGYTF,TGTGCCAGCAGTTTGCTCGGGACAGTCTCCTATGGCTACACCTTC
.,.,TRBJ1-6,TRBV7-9,CASSPGQNDSPLHF,TGTGCCAGCAGCCCCGGACAGAATGATTCACCCCTCCACTTT
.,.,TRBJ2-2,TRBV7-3,CASSVAMRGELFF,TGTGCCAGCAGCGTGGCCATGCGGGGGGAGCTGTTTTTT
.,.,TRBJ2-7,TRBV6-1,CASSGISYEQYF,TGTGCCAGCAGTGGTATATCCTACGAGCAGTACTTC